These T cell receptor beta chains were read from a single sample in a study of response to subunit inactivated influenza vaccine. TCRdb processed the RT-PCR reads anew with MiXCR; each CDR3 protein has one entry. The table records approximately 500,000 distinct CDR3 sequences, 10% to 15% of them present only once. The sequencing here drew on PBMCs from blood, taken about 6 weeks after vaccination. All receptors derive from a man aged 45 to 65 who received an inactivated influenza vaccine. Each CDR3 is given with its conserved first and last residue. A D gene is named only where the DNA matches it firmly. Some rows have no size entry. The others give once, few or many, or a class for an expanded clone.

V gene: TRBV4-1
CDR3 length: 14
clone size: few
J gene: TRBJ2-3
D gene: .
CDR3 DNA: TGCGCCAGCAGCCAAGTGGGGCGGACAGATACGCAGTATTTT
CDR3 protein: CASSQVGRTDTQYF

V gene: TRBV5-1
CDR3 length: 15
clone size: .
J gene: TRBJ2-7
D gene: .
CDR3 DNA: TGCGCCAGCAGCGCCTCCACGGGAGCCCCCTACGAGCAGTACTTC
CDR3 protein: CASSASTGAPYEQYF

V gene: TRBV3-1
CDR3 length: 16
clone size: many
J gene: TRBJ2-2
D gene: TRBD1
CDR3 DNA: TGTGCCAGCAGCCATCCTATGGGACAGGGCACCGGGGAGCTGTTTTTT
CDR3 protein: CASSHPMGQGTGELFF

V gene: TRBV7-8
CDR3 length: 14
clone size: .
J gene: TRBJ1-3
D gene: .
CDR3 DNA: TGTGCCAGCAGCTTATCAGGGCCGGGAAACACCATATATTTT
CDR3 protein: CASSLSGPGNTIYF

V gene: TRBV7-9
CDR3 length: 14
clone size: .
J gene: TRBJ2-3
D gene: TRBD2
CDR3 DNA: TGTGCCAGCAGCTCGAATCCCACTAGCGGGCCGCAGTATTTT
CDR3 protein: CASSSNPTSGPQYF

V gene: TRBV7-9
CDR3 length: 12
clone size: many
J gene: TRBJ2-1
D gene: .
CDR3 DNA: TGTGCCAGCAGCTTTCTGTACAATGAGCAGTTCTTC
CDR3 protein: CASSFLYNEQFF

V gene: TRBV7-8
CDR3 length: 15
clone size: few
J gene: TRBJ2-1
D gene: .
CDR3 DNA: TGTGCCAGCAGCCTCAACCCGACTGGAAGCAATGAGCAGTTCTTC
CDR3 protein: CASSLNPTGSNEQFF

V gene: TRBV24-1
CDR3 length: 16
clone size: .
J gene: TRBJ2-1
D gene: .
CDR3 DNA: TGTGCCACCAGTGACTCCCGGGACCTAACTTACAATGAGCAGTTCTTC
CDR3 protein: CATSDSRDLTYNEQFF

V gene: TRBV4-3
CDR3 length: 18
clone size: .
J gene: TRBJ1-4
D gene: .
CDR3 DNA: TGCGCCAGCAGCCAAGATCTCCCCGGACGGGGTTTGGGTGAAAAACTGTTTTTT
CDR3 protein: CASSQDLPGRGLGEKLFF

V gene: TRBV27
CDR3 length: 18
clone size: .
J gene: TRBJ2-1
D gene: TRBD2
CDR3 DNA: TGTGCCAGCAGTTTACGACCCCTCCGCGGGGGGGTTGGCAATGAGCAGTTCTTC
CDR3 protein: CASSLRPLRGGVGNEQFF

V gene: TRBV24-1
CDR3 length: 16
clone size: few
J gene: TRBJ2-5
D gene: .
CDR3 DNA: TGTGCCACCAGTATCACCCCGCGAAGTCGGGAAGAGACCCAGTACTTC
CDR3 protein: CATSITPRSREETQYF

V gene: TRBV6-4
CDR3 length: 13
clone size: .
J gene: TRBJ1-1
D gene: TRBD1
CDR3 DNA: TGTGCCAGCAGTAGAACCGGGACAGGGGAAGCTTTCTTT
CDR3 protein: CASSRTGTGEAFF

V gene: TRBV10-3
CDR3 length: 13
clone size: .
J gene: TRBJ2-1
D gene: TRBD2
CDR3 DNA: TGTGCCATCAGTGACCTAGCGGGAGATCGAACGTTCTTC
CDR3 protein: CAISDLAGDRTFF

V gene: TRBV7-2
CDR3 length: 14
clone size: .
J gene: TRBJ2-7
D gene: TRBD1
CDR3 DNA: TGTGCCAGCACCCCGGGACAGGGCCCCTACGAGCAGTACTTC
CDR3 protein: CASTPGQGPYEQYF